Here is one T cell receptor beta chain with its context. Its specificity is not known. Template switching appended UMIs that held a 6-nucleotide sample barcode. No DNA is given; TCRdb re-called the 5' RACE reads and lists each CDR3 protein once. The sample's table shows approximately 400,000 distinct CDR3 sequences. The sample belongs to a study of monozygotic twins with inflammatory bowel disease. Study-level results: There were differing immunosuppressive treatments, which may have added variability to patient repertoires. Telling different T cell subtypes apart from each other was not possible.

CDR3 length: 16 amino acids. Germline V gives CDR1 SGHRS, CDR2 YFSETQ. The sample comprised blood. This chain connects TRBV5-1 to TRBJ2-7; TCRdb reports TRBD2, a call that lacks DNA to check it against. This receptor was identified in a human donor with ulcerative colitis or Crohn's disease, or a healthy co-twin of an affected twin (not recorded which). This CDR3 reads CASSSGTSGASYEQYF.